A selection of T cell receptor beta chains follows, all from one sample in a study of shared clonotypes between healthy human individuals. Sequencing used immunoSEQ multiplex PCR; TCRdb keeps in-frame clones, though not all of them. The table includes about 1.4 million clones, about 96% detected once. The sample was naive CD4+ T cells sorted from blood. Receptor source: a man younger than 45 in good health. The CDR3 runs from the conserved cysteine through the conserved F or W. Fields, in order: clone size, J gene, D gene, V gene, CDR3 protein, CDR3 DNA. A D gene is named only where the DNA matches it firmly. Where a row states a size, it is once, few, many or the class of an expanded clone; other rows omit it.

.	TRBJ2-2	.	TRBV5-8	CASSLARENTGELFF	TGTGCCAGCAGCTTGGCTCGGGAGAACACCGGGGAGCTGTTTTTT
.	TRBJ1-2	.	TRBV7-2	CASSSRGSSAGYTF	TGTGCCAGCAGCTCAAGGGGGAGCTCGGCCGGCTACACCTTC
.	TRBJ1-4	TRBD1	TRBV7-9	CASSSGQTTNEKLFF	TGTGCCAGCAGCTCGGGACAGACAACTAATGAAAAACTGTTTTTT
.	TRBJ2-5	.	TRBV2	CASRQGPQETQYF	TGTGCCAGCAGACAGGGTCCCCAAGAGACCCAGTACTTC
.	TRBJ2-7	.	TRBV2	CASSETGAVYEQYF	TGTGCCAGCAGTGAGACGGGAGCGGTCTACGAGCAGTACTTC
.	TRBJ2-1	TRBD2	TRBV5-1	CASSLGSGIKYEQFF	TGCGCCAGCAGCTTAGGGAGCGGGATTAAGTATGAGCAGTTCTTC
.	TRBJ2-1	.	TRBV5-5	CASTPGDWADIEQFF	TGTGCCAGCACCCCTGGGGACTGGGCGGACATTGAGCAGTTCTTC
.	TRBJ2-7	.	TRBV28	CASSSHSQGTTEQYF	TGTGCCAGCAGTTCCCATTCGCAGGGAACCACCGAGCAGTACTTC
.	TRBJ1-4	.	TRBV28	CASSPPGEKLFF	TGTGCCAGCAGCCCCCCCGGTGAAAAACTGTTTTTT
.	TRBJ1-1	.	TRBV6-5	CASSDTMNTEAFF	TGTGCCAGCAGTGACACTATGAACACTGAAGCTTTCTTT
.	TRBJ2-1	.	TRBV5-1	CASSATGLINNEQFF	TGCGCCAGCAGCGCTACAGGTTTGATTAACAATGAGCAGTTCTTC
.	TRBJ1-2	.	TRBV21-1	CASSKVWPDRNYGYTF	TGTGCCAGCAGCAAAGTCTGGCCAGACCGTAACTATGGCTACACCTTC
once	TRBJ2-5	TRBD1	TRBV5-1	CASSSGGSETQYF	TGCGCCAGCAGCTCAGGGGGAAGCGAGACCCAGTACTTC
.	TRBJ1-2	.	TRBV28	CASREAGGLLGYTF	TGTGCCAGCAGGGAAGCGGGGGGGTTGCTGGGCTACACCTTC
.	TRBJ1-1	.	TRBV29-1	CSVDRGFTEAFF	TGCAGCGTTGATAGGGGCTTCACTGAAGCTTTCTTT
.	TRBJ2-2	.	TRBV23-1	CASSQFSGNLHPGELFF	TGCGCCAGCAGTCAATTTTCAGGGAACCTTCACCCCGGGGAGCTGTTTTTT
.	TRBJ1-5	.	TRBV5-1	CASSLDPHNQPQHF	TGCGCCAGCAGCTTGGATCCGCACAATCAGCCCCAGCATTTT
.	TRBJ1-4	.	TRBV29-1	CSALIGATNEKLFF	TGCAGCGCCTTAATCGGGGCAACTAATGAAAAACTGTTTTTT
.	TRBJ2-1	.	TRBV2	CANRGRTSRLSSYNEQFF	TGTGCCAACAGGGGTCGGACTAGCCGACTGAGCTCCTACAATGAGCAGTTCTTC
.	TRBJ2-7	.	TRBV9	CASSVADRQTYEQYF	TGTGCCAGCAGCGTAGCTGACAGGCAAACCTACGAGCAGTACTTC
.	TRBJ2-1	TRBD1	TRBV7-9	CASSSRTGYNEQFF	TGTGCCAGCAGCTCAAGGACAGGGTACAATGAGCAGTTCTTC
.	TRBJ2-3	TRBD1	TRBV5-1	CASSLRGTGPDTQYF	TGCGCCAGCAGCTTGCGCGGGACAGGGCCAGATACGCAGTATTTT
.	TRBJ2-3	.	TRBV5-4	CASSPGAYTDTQYF	TGTGCCAGCAGCCCCGGGGCCTACACAGATACGCAGTATTTT